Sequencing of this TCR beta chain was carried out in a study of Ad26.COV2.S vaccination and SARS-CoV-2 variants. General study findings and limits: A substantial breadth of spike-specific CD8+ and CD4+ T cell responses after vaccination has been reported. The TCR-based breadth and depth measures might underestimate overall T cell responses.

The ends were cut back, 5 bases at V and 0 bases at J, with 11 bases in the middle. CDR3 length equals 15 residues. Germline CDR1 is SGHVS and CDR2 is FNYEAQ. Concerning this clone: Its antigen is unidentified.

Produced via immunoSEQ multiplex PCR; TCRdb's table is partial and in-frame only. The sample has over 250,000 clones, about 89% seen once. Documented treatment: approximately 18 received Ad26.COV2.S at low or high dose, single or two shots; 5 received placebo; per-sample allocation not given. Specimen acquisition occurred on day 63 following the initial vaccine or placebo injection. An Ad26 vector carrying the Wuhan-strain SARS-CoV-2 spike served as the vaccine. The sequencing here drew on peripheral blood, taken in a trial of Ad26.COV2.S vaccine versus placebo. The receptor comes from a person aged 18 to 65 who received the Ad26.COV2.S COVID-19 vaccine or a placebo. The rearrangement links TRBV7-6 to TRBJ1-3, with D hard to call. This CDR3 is CASSPRWDSGNTIYF. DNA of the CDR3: TGTGCCAGCAGCCCACGCTGGGACTCTGGAAACACCATATATTTT.